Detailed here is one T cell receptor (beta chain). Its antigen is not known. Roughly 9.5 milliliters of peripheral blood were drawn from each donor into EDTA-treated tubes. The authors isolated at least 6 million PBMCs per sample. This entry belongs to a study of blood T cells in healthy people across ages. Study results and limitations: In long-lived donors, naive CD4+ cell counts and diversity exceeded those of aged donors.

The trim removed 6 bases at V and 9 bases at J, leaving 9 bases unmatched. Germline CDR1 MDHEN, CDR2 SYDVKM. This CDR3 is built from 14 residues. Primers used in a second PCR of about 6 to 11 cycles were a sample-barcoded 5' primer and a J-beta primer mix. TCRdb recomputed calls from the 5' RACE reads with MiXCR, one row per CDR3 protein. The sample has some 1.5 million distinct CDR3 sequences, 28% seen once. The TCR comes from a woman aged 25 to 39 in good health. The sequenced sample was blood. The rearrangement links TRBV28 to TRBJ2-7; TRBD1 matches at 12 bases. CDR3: CASSTGTGGLRQYF. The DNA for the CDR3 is TGTGCCAGCAGCACCGGGACAGGGGGCTTAAGGCAGTACTTC. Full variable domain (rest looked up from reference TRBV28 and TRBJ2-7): DVKVTQSSRYLVKRTGEKVFLECVQDMDHENMFWYRQDPGLGLRLIYFSYDVKMKEKGDIPEGYSVSREKKERFSLILESASTNQTSMYLCASSTGTGGLRQYFGPGTRLTVT.